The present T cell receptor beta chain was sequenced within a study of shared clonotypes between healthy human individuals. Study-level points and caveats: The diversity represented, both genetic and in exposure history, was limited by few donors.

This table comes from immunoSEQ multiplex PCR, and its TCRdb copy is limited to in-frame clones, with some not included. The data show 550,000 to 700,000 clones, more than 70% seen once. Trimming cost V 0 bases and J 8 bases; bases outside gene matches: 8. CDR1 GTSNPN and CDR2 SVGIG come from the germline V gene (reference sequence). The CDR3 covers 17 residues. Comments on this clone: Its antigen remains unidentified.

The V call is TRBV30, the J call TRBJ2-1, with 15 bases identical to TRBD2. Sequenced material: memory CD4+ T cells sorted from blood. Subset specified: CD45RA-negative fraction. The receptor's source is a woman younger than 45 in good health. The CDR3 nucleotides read TGTGCCTGGAGTGTACTCCGGACTAGCGGGAGGGCGGATGAGCAGTTCTTC. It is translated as CAWSVLRTSGRADEQFF.